This TCR beta chain was captured by sequencing in a study of chemoradiotherapy in HPV16-positive cancers. TCRdb's table, derived via immunoSEQ multiplex PCR, lists solely in-frame clones and lacks some. The sample lists roughly 14,000 clones, about 70% occurring once. This clone was counted a few times. Looked up from germline, CDR1 is GTSNPN and CDR2 is SVGIG (reference sequence). The CDR3 is 14 residues long. Trimming left V 1 base short and J 3 bases short, with 9 bases between. The clonotype was recovered from a human donor with HPV-associated anogenital cancer. This rearrangement joins TRBV30 to TRBJ1-4, with D possibly matching TRBD1 (5 bases). The biological material was taken from a patient who underwent chemoradiotherapy. The CDR3 here is CAWSETAPNEKLFF. CDR3 bases: TGTGCCTGGAGTGAGACAGCGCCTAATGAAAAACTGTTTTTT.